This TCR beta chain was observed in a study of molecular identifiers for immune sequencing clone quantification (dated by TCRdb to 2017 to 2018). For the wider study: In a replicate experiment, RNA from around 20,000 or 100,000 naive CD8 T cells was split into five aliquots, four of which were sequenced. This methods study benchmarked molecular-identifier clustering-based TCR repertoire sequencing (MIDCIRS) and TCR RNA copy counting, using CD8 T cells to do so. Broad study findings and their caveats: The sizes of highly expanded clones could end up underestimated when identical TCR molecules share a barcode. Spiked-in Jurkat TCR RNA equal to a single cell's worth was reported to be detectable even within one million naive CD8 T cells. Approximately 3 recovered TCR RNA copies per cell were obtained by modeling, versus approximately 10 by digital PCR, implying a capture efficiency of about 30%. When barcode sub-clustering was left out, chimeric consensus sequences inflated TCR diversity, with chimeras reaching as high as 47%. The naive libraries included spiked-in Jurkat TCR RNA (10 copies' worth), and this Jurkat TCR RNA is not part of the donor repertoire. Clones above 20 RNA copies held over 98% of molecules in CMV-specific effector cells but under 1% in naive cells.

Naive CD8 T cell libraries were made from roughly 21,000 to 960,000 sorted cells using 10%, 30% or 50% of purified RNA. Naive CD8 T cells were FACS-sorted as CD8+CD4-CCR7+CD45RA+ on a BD FACSAria II into RLT Plus buffer. Detection sensitivity was tested by spiking Jurkat RNA equal to some 11 TCR copies' worth into samples containing roughly 18,000-1,000,000 naive CD8 T cells. CD8 T cells were enriched with RosetteSep CD8+ T Cell Enrichment Cocktail and Ficoll-Paque, followed by ACK red cell lysis. The cysteine opens and the phenylalanine closes a CDR3 of 14 amino acids. This entry keeps only the CDR3 DNA: 42 bases, framed from base 1. From a lookup of the germline V gene, CDR1 and CDR2 are SGHDT and YYEEEE. This clonotype was observed a handful of times. What this receptor recognizes is not known. This could be a read error, since a much larger clone is one nucleotide away. Receptor libraries were prepared by PCR. The reads were generated on an Illumina HiSeq 4000. Preparation of bulk TCR libraries followed a previously described approach, with the TCR primers listed in Table S5. Total RNA was purified with the Qiagen AllPrep DNA/RNA kit. Before any analysis, reads coming from multiple sequencing runs of the same library were combined into one pool. The paper's processing steps were these. Only reads with exact TCR constant sequence were kept, trimmed to 150 nt, and grouped by their 12-nt molecular barcodes. Reads inside each barcode group were sub-clustered using a 15% Levenshtein threshold, and a quality-weighted consensus sequence was constructed for each RNA molecule. Non-functional sequences were discarded, and so were lower-count sequences lying one edit away from another sequence. On the basis of fitting two negative binomial distributions, barcode sub-clusters with fewer than 20% of the maximum read count were discarded. TCRdb cleaned the public reads at Q25 with fastp, built clones with MiXCR and kept in-frame beta chains. Each CDR3 protein gets just one entry, which takes the most common genes and DNA from the rows behind it. These V and J calls derive from TCRdb rather than the authors' analysis. The table for this sample lists under 650,000 distinct CDR3 sequences; 20% of them were counted only once. Under 0.95% of the sample is held by the ten biggest clonotypes.

This clonotype was sampled from a human donor in good health. Some libraries in this study had Jurkat cell RNA spiked in. Here the chain combines TRBV5-6 and TRBJ2-3; a weak D assignment points to TRBD2 (6 bases agree). Specimen: naive CD8+ T cells from blood, with Jurkat cell RNA spiked in. The sample's cell subset or site label is to be understood as: FACS-sorted CD8+CD4-CCR7+CD45RA+ naive T cells. At the DNA level, the sequence is TGTGCCGGCAGCTTGGGAGGATCGGGGGATACGCAGTATTTT. Its translation is CAGSLGGSGDTQYF.